These 28 T cell receptor beta chains originate from one sample sequenced in a study of blood T cell repertoires in COVID-19. Generated by immunoSEQ multiplex PCR, the TCRdb table keeps only in-frame clones and is missing some. The profile shows about 170,000 clones, about 87% of them singletons. Sample: peripheral blood. The receptors originated from a man between 60 and 75 years old with acute or convalescent COVID-19.

This chain links TRBV19 with TRBJ1-2; weak D call: TRBD1 (5 bases). The length of the CDR3 is 15 residues. Germline CDR1 LNHDA, CDR2 SQIVND (reference sequence). Trimming removed 4 bases at V and 4 bases at J, with 16 bases between. In DNA, the CDR3 is TGTGCCAGTAGTACTCTCAGGGTCCTTCGCTATGGCTACACCTTC. Translating gives CASSTLRVLRYGYTF.

This sequence joins TRBV5-8 and TRBJ2-1; TRBD2 aligns across 13 bases. V lost 2 bases, J lost 9 bases, and 5 bases stayed unmatched. Germline assignment: CDR1 SGHTS and CDR2 YDEGEE. This CDR3 has 15 residues. CDR3 nucleotide sequence: TGTGCCAGCAGCTTTGGACTAGCGGGAGCTGTTGAGCAGTTCTTC. This encodes CASSFGLAGAVEQFF.

The gene calls are TRBV6-2 or TRBV6-3 and TRBJ2-3, with 8 bases aligning to TRBD1. The CDR3 runs to 14 residues. V trimming: 6 bases; J trimming: 4 bases; junction bases outside the gene matches: 6. Looked up from germline, CDR1 is MNHEY and CDR2 is SVGEGT. The CDR3 bases are TGTGCCAGCAGCCCCGGACAGGGAGCAGATACGCAGTATTTT. The encoded protein is CASSPGQGADTQYF.

The chain is built from TRBV6-6 and TRBJ2-5, with D hard to call. Germline lookup yields CDR1 MNHNY and CDR2 SVGAGI (reference sequence). The CDR3 length is 12 residues. The V and J ends lost 0 bases and 5 bases respectively, with 4 bases between them. For the CDR3, the DNA is TGTGCCAGCAGTTACTCGAGTGAGACCCAGTACTTC. This translates into CASSYSSETQYF.

Remarks on this clone: The germline gene is not matched at one end of the junction; a read error may be the cause. The CDR3 spells CASSPPTGWRNF. Here the CDR3 DNA reads TGTGCCAGCAGTCCACCGACAGGGTGGAGGAACTTC. The chain combines TRBV12-3 or TRBV12-4 with TRBJ2-7; 7 bases match TRBD1. The CDR3 contains 12 residues.

This clone was seen once. The CDR3 reads CASSPEAGNTEAFF. The CDR3 coding sequence is TGCGCCAGCAGCCCAGAGGCGGGGAACACTGAAGCTTTCTTT. The chain links TRBV5-1 to TRBJ1-1; D is uncertain. The germline gives CDR1 SGHRS, CDR2 YFSETQ. CDR3 length equals 14 residues. V gave up 4 bases and J gave up 1 base, with 11 bases separating them.

CDR3 DNA sequence: TGTGCCTGGAGTACTACAGGGTGGACTGAAGCTTTCTTT. Its protein is CAWSTTGWTEAFF. This chain connects TRBV30 to TRBJ1-1; a weak D match, TRBD1 (6 bases). Looked up from germline, CDR1 is GTSNPN and CDR2 is SVGIG (reference sequence). CDR3 length equals 13 residues. Trimming pared 2 bases from V and 5 bases from J, leaving 12 bases between.

There are a few counts of this clone. The V and J genes are TRBV7-9 and TRBJ2-7; D possibly corresponds to TRBD2 (6 bases). The germline CDR1 and CDR2 sequences are SEHNR and FQNEAQ (reference sequence). The CDR3 loop spans 15 amino acids. V shed 4 bases and J shed 0 bases, with 13 bases lying between them. Written as DNA, the CDR3 is TGTGCCAGCAGCTGGGCGGGACCCCGCTCCTACGAGCAGTACTTC. Translation gives CASSWAGPRSYEQYF.

V is TRBV2 and J is TRBJ1-6, with TRBD1 as a possible D gene (5 bases). V was cut by 3 bases and J by 0 bases, with 15 bases left in between. Germline assignment: CDR1 SNHLY and CDR2 FYNNEI. CDR3 size: 18 residues. CDR3 residues: CASSESGRVSSYNSPLHF. The CDR3 region has the DNA TGTGCCAGCAGTGAGTCGGGCAGGGTCAGCTCCTATAATTCACCCCTCCACTTT. Full variable domain (outside the CDR3, taken from reference TRBV2 and TRBJ1-6): EPEVTQTPSHQVTQMGQEVILRCVPISNHLYFYWYRQILGQKVEFLVSFYNNEISEKSEIFDDQFSVERPDGSNFTLKIRSTKLEDSAMYFCASSESGRVSSYNSPLHFGNGTRLTVT.

This chain uses TRBV18 with TRBJ2-7; TRBD2 aligns across 8 bases. Germline V gene sequence: CDR1 KGHSH, CDR2 LQKENI. The CDR3 is made up of 15 amino acids. Trimming cost V 6 bases and J 0 bases; bases outside gene matches: 7. Here the CDR3 DNA reads TGTGCCAGCTCTCCCTCGGCGGGAGGCTCCTACGAGCAGTACTTC. Its translation is CASSPSAGGSYEQYF.

The chain has TRBV18 and TRBJ2-7, with TRBD1 as a possible D gene (5 bases). Trimming removed 4 bases at V and 2 bases at J, with 9 bases between. This CDR3 spans 13 amino acids. Per germline, CDR1 KGHSH and CDR2 LQKENI. CDR3 sequence: CASSLTGPYEQYV. In nucleotides, the CDR3 is TGTGCCAGCTCACTTACAGGCCCCTACGAGCAGTACGTC.

The chain couples TRBV6-2 or TRBV6-3 to TRBJ1-5; D not resolved. The germline gives CDR1 MNHEY, CDR2 SVGEGT. Trimming pared 0 bases from V and 4 bases from J, leaving 7 bases between. The CDR3 extends over 14 amino acids. The CDR3 bases are TGTGCCAGCAGTTACTCGTCCCCAAATCAGCCCCAGCATTTT. Translating gives CASSYSSPNQPQHF.

The V gene is TRBV9, the J gene TRBJ2-3; 8 bases are a match to TRBD1. Germline V CDR1 and CDR2: SGDLS, YYNGEE. V was pared by 3 bases and J by 5 bases, with 8 bases of the junction left unmatched. The CDR3 loop spans 15 amino acids. In nucleotides, the CDR3 is TGTGCCAGCAGCGACCAGACAGGGGTGGAAGATACGCAGTATTTT. It is translated as CASSDQTGVEDTQYF.

The rearrangement uses TRBV12-2 and TRBJ2-1; TRBD1, the table's D call, was not compared with the DNA. TRBV12-2 is a documented pseudogene. The CDR3 extends over 13 amino acids. The CDR3 reads CASRLQTGNEQFF. The CDR3 coding sequence is TGTGCAAGTCGCTTGCAGACAGGGAATGAGCAGTTCTTC.

This sequence joins TRBV4-2 and TRBJ1-2, with 7 positions matching TRBD1. V was clipped by 8 bases and J by 4 bases; unmatched bases: 7. Germline lookup yields CDR1 LGHNA and CDR2 YNFKEQ. The CDR3 has 13 residues. DNA for the CDR3: TGTGCCAGCGGACAGGATCGGCGCTATGGCTACACCTTC. Its protein product is CASGQDRRYGYTF.

The chain employs TRBV19 and TRBJ2-2, with D perhaps TRBD1 (5 bases). Germline V CDR1 and CDR2: LNHDA, SQIVND (reference sequence). CDR3 length equals 14 residues. Between the trimmed V and J ends, which lost 8 bases and 1 base, there was a span of 11 bases. The CDR3 region has the DNA TGTGCCAGTCGCCAAAGGGGGAACACCGGGGAGCTGTTTTTT. It translates to CASRQRGNTGELFF.

The chain employs TRBV7-9 and TRBJ2-1; possibly TRBD2 for D (5 bases). Looked up from germline, CDR1 is SEHNR and CDR2 is FQNEAQ (reference sequence). The CDR3 has 14 amino acids. Trimming stripped 0 bases from V and 5 bases from J, with 8 bases between. The CDR3 protein is CASSLALGDNEQFF. As DNA, the CDR3 is TGTGCCAGCAGCTTAGCGCTCGGGGACAATGAGCAGTTCTTC.

V and J are TRBV3-1 (or the pseudogene TRBV3-2) and TRBJ1-2, with D perhaps matching TRBD1 (5 bases). CDR1 LGHDT and CDR2 YNNKEL come from the germline V gene (reference sequence). V lost 1 base and J 14 bases, leaving 20 bases between the germline ends. The CDR3 loop spans 14 amino acids. The CDR3 nucleotides read TGTGCCAGCAGCCAAGGTTGGTCGGGGGACGCTCGGACCTTC. Protein product: CASSQGWSGDARTF.

The V and J genes are TRBV6-5 and TRBJ1-3; 7 nucleotides line up with TRBD1. The CDR3 loop spans 16 amino acids. After removal of 4 bases from V and 0 bases from J, the junction contained 6 bases not matched to a gene. From germline, CDR1 is MNHEY and CDR2 SVGAGI. CDR3 nucleotides: TGTGCCAGCAGTTCAGGAAGGGACAGCTCTGGAAACACCATATATTTT. As protein: CASSSGRDSSGNTIYF.

Only one count was recorded for this clone. The genes are TRBV7-3 and TRBJ2-3; D is possibly TRBD2 (6 bases). Germline assignment: CDR1 SGHTA and CDR2 FQGTGA. This CDR3 region has 14 residues. The V and J ends lost 6 bases and 4 bases respectively, with 14 bases between them. CDR3 nucleotides: TGTGCCAGCAGGGTCGGGAGTGCGGCAGATACGCAGTATTTT. This gives the protein CASRVGSAADTQYF.

The V call is TRBV7-6, the J call TRBJ1-2; 8 bases are shared with TRBD1. CDR3 length: 17 amino acids. V lost 5 bases to trimming and J lost 1 base; unmatched junction nucleotides: 12. Germline V gene data show CDR1 as SGHVS and CDR2 as FNYEAQ. The CDR3 DNA reads TGTGCCAGCAGCGGCCTTAAGGGACAGGATATTAACTATGGCTACACCTTC. Protein product: CASSGLKGQDINYGYTF.

The chain links TRBV6-5 to TRBJ2-2; D is possibly TRBD2 (6 bases). Deletions cut 7 bases from V and 7 bases from J, with 19 bases between. This CDR3 is built from 15 residues. Germline CDR1 is MNHEY and CDR2 is SVGAGI. Written as DNA, the CDR3 is TGTGCCAGCATACGTACAGACCGGGGAGGCGGGGAGCTGTTTTTT. It encodes CASIRTDRGGGELFF.

The chain recombines TRBV27 with TRBJ2-7; TRBD1 agrees at 8 bases. The CDR3 consists of 13 residues. V shed 5 bases and J 5 bases; nucleotides not matched to a gene: 5. Germline values: CDR1 MNHEY, CDR2 SMNVEV (reference sequence). The CDR3 region has the DNA TGTGCCAGCAGTGAAAGACAGGGGAACGAGCAGTACTTC. Amino acid sequence: CASSERQGNEQYF.

The chain links TRBV29-1 to TRBJ1-2; the D gene is possibly TRBD1 (5 bases). V lost 7 bases to trimming and J lost 3 bases, with 18 bases between them. Germline assignment: CDR1 SQVTM and CDR2 ANQGSEA. The CDR3 loop spans 14 amino acids. The CDR3, as DNA: TGCAGCGCCCTGTCAGGGCAATATGACTATGGCTACACCTTC. Translating gives CSALSGQYDYGYTF.

This clone was detected only a few times. The rearrangement links TRBV9 to TRBJ2-3, with a tentative D call TRBD2 (5 bases). The CDR3 totals 16 residues. Trimming left V 0 bases short and J 0 bases short, with 11 bases between. Germline lookup yields CDR1 SGDLS and CDR2 YYNGEE. CDR3 sequence: CASSVASGESTDTQYF. CDR3 in DNA: TGTGCCAGCAGCGTAGCTTCCGGGGAAAGCACAGATACGCAGTATTTT.

The genes are TRBV2 and TRBJ2-5, with D unclear. With 2 bases removed from V and 7 bases from J, the gap between germline ends came to 11 bases. Germline V lookup: CDR1 SNHLY, CDR2 FYNNEI. The length of the CDR3 is 13 residues. The CDR3 sequence: CASSERGPGTQYF. CDR3 nucleotide sequence: TGTGCCAGCAGTGAAAGAGGTCCGGGGACCCAGTACTTC.

V gene TRBV19 combines with J gene TRBJ1-1, with 9 bases aligning to TRBD1. CDR1 is LNHDA, CDR2 SQIVND, per germline (reference sequence). This CDR3 is 14 amino acids long. Germline trimming cut 5 bases from V and 4 bases from J; bases unmatched to any gene: 5. The DNA of the CDR3 is TGTGCCAGTAGTGGGACGGACAGGGGCACTGAAGCTTTCTTT. The encoded protein is CASSGTDRGTEAFF.

V is TRBV7-9 and J is TRBJ1-4, with 9 bases fitting TRBD1. V shed 4 bases and J 6 bases; nucleotides not matched to a gene: 3. CDR3 length: 14 residues. The germline gives CDR1 SEHNR, CDR2 FQNEAQ (reference sequence). The CDR3 DNA sequence: TGTGCCAGCAGCTCAACAGGGGGCGATGAAAAACTGTTTTTT. Its protein is CASSSTGGDEKLFF.